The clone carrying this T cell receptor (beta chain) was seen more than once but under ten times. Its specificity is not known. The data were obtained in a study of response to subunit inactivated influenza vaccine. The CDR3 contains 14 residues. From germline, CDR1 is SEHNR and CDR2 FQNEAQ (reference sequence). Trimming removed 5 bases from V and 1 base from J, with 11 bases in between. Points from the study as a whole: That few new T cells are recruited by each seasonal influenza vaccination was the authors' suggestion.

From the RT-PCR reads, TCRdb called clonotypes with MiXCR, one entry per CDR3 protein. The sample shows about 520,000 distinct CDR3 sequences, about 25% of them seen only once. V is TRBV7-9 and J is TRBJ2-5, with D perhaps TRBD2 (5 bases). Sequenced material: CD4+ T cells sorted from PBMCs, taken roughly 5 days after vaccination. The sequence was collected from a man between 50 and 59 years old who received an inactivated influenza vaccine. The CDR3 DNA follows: TGTGCCAGCAGCCCTGATGGAGGCCAAGAGACCCAGTACTTC. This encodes CASSPDGGQETQYF.